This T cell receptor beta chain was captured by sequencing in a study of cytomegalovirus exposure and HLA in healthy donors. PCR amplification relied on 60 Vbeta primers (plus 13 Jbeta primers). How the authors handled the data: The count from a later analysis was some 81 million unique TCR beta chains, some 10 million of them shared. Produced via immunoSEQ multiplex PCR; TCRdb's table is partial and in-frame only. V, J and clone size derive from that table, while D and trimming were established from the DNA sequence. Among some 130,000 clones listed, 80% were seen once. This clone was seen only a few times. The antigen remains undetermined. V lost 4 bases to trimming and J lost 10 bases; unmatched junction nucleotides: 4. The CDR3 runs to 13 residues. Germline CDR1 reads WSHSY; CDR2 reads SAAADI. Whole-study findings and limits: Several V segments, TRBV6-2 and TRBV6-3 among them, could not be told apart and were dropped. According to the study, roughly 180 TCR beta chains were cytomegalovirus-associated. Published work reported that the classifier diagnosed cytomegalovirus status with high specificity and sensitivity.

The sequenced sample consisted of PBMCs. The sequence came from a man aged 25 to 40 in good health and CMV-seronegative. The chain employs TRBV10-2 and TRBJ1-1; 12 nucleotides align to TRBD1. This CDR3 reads CASSGGQGALAFF. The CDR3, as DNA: TGCGCCAGCAGTGGGGGACAGGGGGCTCTAGCTTTCTTT.